The clone carrying this TCR beta chain was seen only a few times. Its antigen is still unknown. The data are from a study of shared clonotypes between healthy human individuals. Trimming cost V 10 bases and J 8 bases, with 17 bases left between them. Germline CDR1 is MNHEY and CDR2 is SVGAGI. CDR3 length: 12 residues. Findings and limits, study-wide: Represented genetic and exposure-history diversity was restricted by having few donors.

The sequenced material, unsorted PBMC DNA, was run on ten immunoSEQ deep assay plates. TCRdb's table, derived via immunoSEQ multiplex PCR, lists solely in-frame clones and lacks some. The sample lists nearly 500,000 clones; approximately 80% were seen once. The chain couples TRBV6-5 to TRBJ1-1; D possibly corresponds to TRBD1 (6 bases). The TCR sequence derives from a woman aged 40 to 49 in good health. Some clones in this sample may be carry-over from other donors' samples. The sample taken for sequencing was PBMCs. The CDR3 nucleotides read TGTGCCATCCTGACATGGGGGGGCGAAGCTTTCTTT. It yields the protein CAILTWGGEAFF.